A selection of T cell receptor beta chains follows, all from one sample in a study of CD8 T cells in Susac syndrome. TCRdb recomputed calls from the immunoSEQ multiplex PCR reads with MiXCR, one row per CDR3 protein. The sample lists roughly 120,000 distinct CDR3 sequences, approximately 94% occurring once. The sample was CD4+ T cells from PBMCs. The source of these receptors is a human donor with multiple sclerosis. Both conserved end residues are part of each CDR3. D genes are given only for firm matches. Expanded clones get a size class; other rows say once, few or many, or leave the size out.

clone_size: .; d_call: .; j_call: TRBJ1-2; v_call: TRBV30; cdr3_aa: CAWSRGANYGYTF; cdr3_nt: TGTGCCTGGAGTAGGGGGGCTAACTATGGCTACACCTTC
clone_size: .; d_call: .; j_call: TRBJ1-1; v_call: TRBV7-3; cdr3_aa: CASRPREGTEAFF; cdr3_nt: TGTGCCAGCAGGCCGAGGGAAGGCACTGAAGCTTTCTTT
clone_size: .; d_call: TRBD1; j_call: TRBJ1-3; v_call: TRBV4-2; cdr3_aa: CASSQIGTVGNTIYF; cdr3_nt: TGTGCCAGCAGCCAAATCGGGACAGTTGGAAACACCATATATTTT
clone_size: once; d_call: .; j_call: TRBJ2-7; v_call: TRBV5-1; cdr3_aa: CASSFGSSYEQYF; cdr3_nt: TGCGCCAGCAGCTTTGGAAGCTCCTACGAGCAGTACTTC
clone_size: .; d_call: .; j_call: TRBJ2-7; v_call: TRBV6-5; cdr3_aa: CASSYSTVGEQYF; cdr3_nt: TGTGCCAGCAGTTACTCGACAGTCGGCGAGCAGTACTTC
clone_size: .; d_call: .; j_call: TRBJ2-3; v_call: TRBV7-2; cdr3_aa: CASSPPWGTGDTQYF; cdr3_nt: TGTGCCAGCAGCCCTCCCTGGGGAACGGGGGATACGCAGTATTTT
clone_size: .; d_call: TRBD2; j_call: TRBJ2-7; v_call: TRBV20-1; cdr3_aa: CSARDPSGAYEQYF; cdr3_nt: TGCAGTGCTAGAGACCCTAGCGGGGCCTACGAGCAGTACTTC
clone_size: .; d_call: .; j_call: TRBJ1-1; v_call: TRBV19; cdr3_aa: CASNRGFTEAFF; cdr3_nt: TGTGCCTCAAACCGGGGTTTCACTGAAGCTTTCTTT
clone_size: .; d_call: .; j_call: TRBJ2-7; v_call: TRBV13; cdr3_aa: CASSLARRDRSSYEQYF; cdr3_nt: TGTGCCAGCAGCTTAGCACGCAGGGACCGGAGCTCCTACGAGCAGTACTTC
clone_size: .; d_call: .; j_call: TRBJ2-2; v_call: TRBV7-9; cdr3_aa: CASSLWSRSKANTGELFF; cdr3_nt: TGTGCCAGCAGCTTATGGTCTAGGAGCAAGGCGAACACCGGGGAGCTGTTTTTT
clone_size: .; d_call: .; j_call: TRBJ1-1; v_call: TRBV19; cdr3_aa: CASSTRDGSTTEAFF; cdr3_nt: TGTGCCAGTAGTACGCGGGACGGAAGCACCACTGAAGCTTTCTTT
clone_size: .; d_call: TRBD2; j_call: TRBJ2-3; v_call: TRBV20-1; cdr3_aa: CSALAGDGTDTQYF; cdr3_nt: TGCAGTGCTTTAGCGGGAGATGGCACAGATACGCAGTATTTT
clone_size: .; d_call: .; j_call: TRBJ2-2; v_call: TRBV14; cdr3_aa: CASSQAQGVGELFF; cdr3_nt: TGTGCCAGCAGCCAAGCGCAGGGCGTCGGGGAGCTGTTTTTT
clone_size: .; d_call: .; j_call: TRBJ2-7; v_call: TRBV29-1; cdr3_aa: CSVEERGRSSYEQYF; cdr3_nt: TGCAGCGTTGAAGAAAGGGGGAGAAGCTCCTACGAGCAGTACTTC
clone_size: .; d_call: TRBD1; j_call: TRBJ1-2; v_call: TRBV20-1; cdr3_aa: CSAWGTRQGPIGYTF; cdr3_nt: TGCAGTGCCTGGGGGACAAGACAGGGTCCAATCGGCTACACCTTC
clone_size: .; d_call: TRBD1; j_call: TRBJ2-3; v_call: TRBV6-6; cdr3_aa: CASTPGQGSDTQYF; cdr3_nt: TGTGCCAGCACCCCGGGACAGGGCTCAGATACGCAGTATTTT
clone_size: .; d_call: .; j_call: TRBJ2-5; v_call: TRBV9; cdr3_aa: CASSPQGETQYF; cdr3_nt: TGTGCCAGCAGCCCCCAGGGTGAGACCCAGTACTTC
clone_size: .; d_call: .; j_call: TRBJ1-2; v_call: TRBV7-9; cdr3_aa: CASSVQAKGGYTF; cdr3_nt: TGTGCCAGCAGCGTACAGGCCAAGGGTGGCTACACCTTC
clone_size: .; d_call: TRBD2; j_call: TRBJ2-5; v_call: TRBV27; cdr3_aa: CASSLGTSGGVQETQYF; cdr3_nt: TGTGCCAGCAGTTTAGGGACTAGCGGGGGGGTACAAGAGACCCAGTACTTC
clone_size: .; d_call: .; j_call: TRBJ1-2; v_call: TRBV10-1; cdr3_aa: CASSEDSPYGYTF; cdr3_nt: TGCGCCAGCAGTGAGGACAGCCCTTATGGCTACACCTTC
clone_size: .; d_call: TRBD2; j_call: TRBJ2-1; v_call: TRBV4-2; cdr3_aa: CASSQAPSSGSYNEQFF; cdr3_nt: TGTGCCAGCAGCCAAGCCCCCTCTAGCGGGAGCTACAATGAGCAGTTCTTC
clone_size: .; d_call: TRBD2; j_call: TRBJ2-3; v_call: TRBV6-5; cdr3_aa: CASGGGGSTDTQYF; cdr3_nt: TGTGCCAGCGGCGGGGGGGGAAGCACAGATACGCAGTATTTT
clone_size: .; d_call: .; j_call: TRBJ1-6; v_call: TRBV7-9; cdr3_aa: CASSPLNSPLHF; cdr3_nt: TGTGCCAGCAGCCCCTTGAATTCACCCCTCCACTTT
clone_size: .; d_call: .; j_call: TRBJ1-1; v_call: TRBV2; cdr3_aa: CASSETTEAFF; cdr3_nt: TGTGCCAGCAGTGAAACGACCGAAGCTTTCTTT
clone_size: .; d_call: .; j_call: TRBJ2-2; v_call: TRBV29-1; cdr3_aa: CSARGGSTGELFF; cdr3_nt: TGCAGCGCCAGGGGCGGGAGCACCGGGGAGCTGTTTTTT
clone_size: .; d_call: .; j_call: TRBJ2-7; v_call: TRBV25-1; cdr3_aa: CASSDPLGGSYEQYF; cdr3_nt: TGTGCCAGCAGTGACCCCCTTGGAGGCTCCTACGAGCAGTACTTC
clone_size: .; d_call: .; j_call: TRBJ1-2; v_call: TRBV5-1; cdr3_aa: CASSESAQGYGYTF; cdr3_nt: TGCGCCAGCAGCGAGTCAGCCCAGGGGTATGGCTACACCTTC
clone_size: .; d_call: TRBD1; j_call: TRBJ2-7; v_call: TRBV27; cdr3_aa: CASSLRQGAYEQYF; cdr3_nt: TGTGCCAGCAGTCTTCGACAGGGAGCCTACGAGCAGTACTTC
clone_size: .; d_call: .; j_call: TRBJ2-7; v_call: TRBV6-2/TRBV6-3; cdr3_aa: CASSWNTFYEQYF; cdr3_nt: TGTGCCAGCAGTTGGAACACCTTCTACGAGCAGTACTTC
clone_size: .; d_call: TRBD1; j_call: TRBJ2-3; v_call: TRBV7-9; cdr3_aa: CASSPGQGNPDTQYF; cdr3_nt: TGTGCCAGCAGCCCTGGACAGGGGAATCCGGATACGCAGTATTTT
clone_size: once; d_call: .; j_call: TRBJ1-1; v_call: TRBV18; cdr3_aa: CASSPQVSEAFF; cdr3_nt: TGTGCCAGCTCACCACAGGTCTCAGAAGCTTTCTTT
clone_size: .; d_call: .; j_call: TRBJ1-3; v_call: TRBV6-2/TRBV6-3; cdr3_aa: CASSFSPPGHFSGNTIYF; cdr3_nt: TGTGCCAGCAGTTTTTCTCCTCCGGGTCACTTCTCTGGAAACACCATATATTTT
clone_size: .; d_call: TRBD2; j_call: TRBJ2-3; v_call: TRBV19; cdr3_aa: CASSMTSGTDTQYF; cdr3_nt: TGTGCCAGTAGTATGACTAGCGGAACAGATACGCAGTATTTT
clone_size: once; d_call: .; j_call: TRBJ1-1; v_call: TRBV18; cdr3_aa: CASSPQTEMNTEAFF; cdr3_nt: TGTGCCAGCTCACCGCAGACAGAGATGAACACTGAAGCTTTCTTT
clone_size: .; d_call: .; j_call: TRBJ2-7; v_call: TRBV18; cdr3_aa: CASSPQWAGMTYEQYF; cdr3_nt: TGTGCCAGCTCACCACAGTGGGCAGGGATGACCTACGAGCAGTACTTC
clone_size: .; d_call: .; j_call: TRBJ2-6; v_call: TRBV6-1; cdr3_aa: CASSLSGLSSGANVLTF; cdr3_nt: TGTGCCAGCAGTCTGTCGGGACTCAGCTCTGGGGCCAACGTCCTGACTTTC
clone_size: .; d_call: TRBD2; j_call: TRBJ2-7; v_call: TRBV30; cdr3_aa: CAWNPSPGGYEQYF; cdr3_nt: TGTGCCTGGAACCCATCCCCGGGGGGCTACGAGCAGTACTTC
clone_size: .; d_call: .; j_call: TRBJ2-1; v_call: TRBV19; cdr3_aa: CASSIERSSYNEQFF; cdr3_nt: TGTGCCAGTAGTATAGAGCGAAGCTCCTACAATGAGCAGTTCTTC
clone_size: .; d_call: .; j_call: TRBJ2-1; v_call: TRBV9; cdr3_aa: CASSVAGGAKNEQFF; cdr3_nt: TGTGCCAGCAGCGTAGCTGGGGGGGCCAAAAATGAGCAGTTCTTC
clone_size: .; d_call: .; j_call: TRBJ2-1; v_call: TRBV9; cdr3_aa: CASSVRGDSYNEQFF; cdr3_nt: TGTGCCAGCAGCGTACGTGGGGACTCCTACAATGAGCAGTTCTTC
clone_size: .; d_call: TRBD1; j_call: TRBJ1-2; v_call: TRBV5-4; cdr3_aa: CASSLEEDRGGLLGYTF; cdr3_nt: TGTGCCAGCAGCCTGGAGGAGGACAGGGGGGGCTTATTAGGCTACACCTTC
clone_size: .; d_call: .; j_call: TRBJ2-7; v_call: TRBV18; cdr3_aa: CATTPGLGLDYEQYF; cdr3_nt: TGTGCCACCACCCCGGGGCTGGGGTTGGACTACGAGCAGTACTTC
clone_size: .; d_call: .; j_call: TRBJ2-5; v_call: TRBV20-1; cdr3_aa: CSATSPAGQRKETQYF; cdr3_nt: TGCAGTGCGACTAGCCCGGCGGGACAGCGAAAAGAGACCCAGTACTTC
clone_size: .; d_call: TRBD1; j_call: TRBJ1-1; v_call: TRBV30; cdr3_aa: CAWSVLRTGANTEAFF; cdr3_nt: TGTGCCTGGAGTGTACTAAGGACAGGGGCGAACACTGAAGCTTTCTTT
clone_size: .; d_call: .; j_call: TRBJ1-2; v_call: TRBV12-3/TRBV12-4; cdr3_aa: CASSLDWGLGYTF; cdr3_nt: TGTGCCAGCAGTCTCGATTGGGGTTTGGGCTACACCTTC